This T cell receptor (beta chain) was identified during a study of shared clonotypes between healthy human individuals. Broader study findings: Roughly 5% of naive CD4 clonotypes were common to four donors. In contrast to clonotypes shared by all four donors, non-shared clonotypes had lower generation probabilities.

The naive CD8 population came from CD45RO-negative cells selected for CCR7, without terminally differentiated effector memory CD45RA+ cells. CDR3 size: 16 residues. With V trimmed by 6 bases and J by 4 bases, 14 bases remained unmatched. CDR1 MNHEY and CDR2 SMNVEV come from the germline V gene (reference sequence). On sorted subsets, replicate PCRs used 150 to 250 ng DNA, or some 27,000 T cell genomes. Data came from immunoSEQ multiplex PCR; TCRdb stores just in-frame clones and leaves some out. The table records more than 500,000 clones, roughly 95% of them present only once. A remark on this clone: The antigen remains unidentified.

Sequencing was done on a sample of naive CD8+ T cells sorted from blood. The clonotype was recovered from a woman in her twenties or thirties in good health. The chain links TRBV27 to TRBJ1-2, with 7 bases that match TRBD1. Here the CDR3 reads CASSSSTGELFYGYTF. CDR3 bases: TGTGCCAGCAGCTCATCAACAGGGGAATTGTTCTATGGCTACACCTTC.